The clone carrying this TCR beta chain is a singleton in its sample. This sample was taken from a study of blood T cell repertoires in COVID-19. V shed 2 bases, J shed 0 bases, and the junction held 7 bases outside the gene matches. CDR1 is SGHAT, CDR2 FQDESV, per germline (reference sequence). The CDR3 loop spans 16 amino acids. Authors' analysis steps: Amplification of reference gene primers was used by the study to estimate nucleated cell counts. Data came from immunoSEQ multiplex PCR; TCRdb stores just in-frame clones and leaves some out. The DNA gave D and trimming, while V, J and clone size come from that table. This sample has 240,000 or so clones, with approximately 90% found just once.

The genes are TRBV11-1 and TRBJ2-7; 7 bases align to TRBD1. Source material: peripheral blood. This clonotype was obtained from a woman aged 40 to 50 who had recovered from COVID-19. The CDR3 DNA reads TGTGCCAGCAGCTTACTGCGAGGGGGCAGCTCCTACGAGCAGTACTTC. It is translated as CASSLLRGGSSYEQYF.